What follows are 27 T cell receptor beta chains derived from one specimen sequenced in a study of T-cell memory formation after mild COVID-19 (dated by TCRdb to the early 2020s). Library construction relied on 5' RACE. Sequenced using an Illumina NovaSeq 6000. TCRdb cleaned the public reads at Q25 with fastp, built clones with MiXCR and kept in-frame beta chains. Rows with a matching CDR3 protein are joined into one entry that keeps the most common DNA and genes. In this sample the table shows about 400,000 distinct CDR3 sequences, roughly 14% of which occur a single time. The ten largest clones add up to about 22% of the sample. Sequenced material: PBMCs or a T cell subset sorted from them (not recorded which). These receptors came from a man aged 18 to 29 who had mild COVID-19 (a few samples of this study predate the infection). The sample titles of this study are shuffled in the database, so cell type and time point are left out; the donor was told from shared clones.

This clonotype appeared many times. The chain uses TRBV5-1 and TRBJ2-3; tentative D call: TRBD2 (5 bases). The germline gives CDR1 SGHRS, CDR2 YFSETQ. The V end lost 0 bases, the J end lost 6 bases, and 14 bases lay between the germline ends. The CDR3 runs to 15 residues. CDR3 protein: CASSLGPPTGDTQYF. CDR3 nucleotide sequence: TGCGCCAGCAGCTTGGGGCCCCCCACGGGGGATACGCAGTATTTT. Full variable domain (remainder filled in from reference TRBV5-1 and TRBJ2-3): KAGVTQTPRYLIKTRGQQVTLSCSPISGHRSVSWYQQTPGQGLQFLFEYFSETQRNKGNFPGRFSGRQFSNSRSEMNVSTLELGDSALYLCASSLGPPTGDTQYFGPGTRLTVL.

This clonotype has just a few counts. This rearrangement joins TRBV5-1 to TRBJ2-3; 8 bases align to TRBD2. CDR3 size: 16 residues. V was clipped by 5 bases and J by 2 bases; unmatched bases: 10. Germline V lookup: CDR1 SGHRS, CDR2 YFSETQ. The CDR3 here is CASRRLSGAPTDTQYF. The CDR3 DNA reads TGCGCCAGCAGACGGCTTAGCGGGGCCCCCACAGATACGCAGTATTTT.

This clonotype was observed a few times. V usage is TRBV11-2 and J usage is TRBJ2-3; D gene uncertain. The CDR3 consists of 14 residues. Trimming took 1 base from V and 2 from J, leaving 7 bases between them. Germline V lookup: CDR1 SGHAT, CDR2 FQNNGV. In DNA, the CDR3 is TGTGCCAGCAGCTTAGCCCAGTACACAGATACGCAGTATTTT. As protein: CASSLAQYTDTQYF.

The gene calls are TRBV19 and TRBJ1-1, with a possible D match to TRBD1 (6 bases). Trimming took off 3 bases at V and 5 bases at J, with 16 bases between the two ends. Germline V gene sequence: CDR1 LNHDA, CDR2 SQIVND (reference sequence). There are 15 residues in the CDR3. As DNA, the CDR3 is TGTGCCAGTAGTATCGGGGCGGGGGCGCAAACTGAAGCTTTCTTT. The encoded protein is CASSIGAGAQTEAFF.

This clonotype appeared many times. This chain joins TRBV5-1 and TRBJ2-5; TRBD1 matches at 7 bases. The germline V gene encodes CDR1 SGHRS and CDR2 YFSETQ. Trimming removed 3 bases from V and 5 bases from J; junction bases left unmatched: 13. CDR3 length equals 16 residues. CDR3 nucleotides: TGCGCCAGCAGCTCGCAGAGTAGGGGGCGAGGGGAGACCCAGTACTTC. This translates into CASSSQSRGRGETQYF.

This clonotype was detected a few times. The V call is TRBV6-5, the J call TRBJ1-3, with TRBD1 matching 9 bases. The CDR3 has 14 amino acids. From germline, CDR1 is MNHEY and CDR2 SVGAGI. J gave up 10 bases and V 6 bases, and 10 bases lay outside the gene matches. CDR3 region: CASRIRDRASTIYF. The DNA of the CDR3 is TGTGCCAGCAGGATCCGGGACAGGGCGAGTACCATATATTTT.

The chain is built from TRBV20-1 and TRBJ2-3; the match to TRBD1 covers 9 bases. CDR1 DFQATT and CDR2 SNEGSKA come from the germline V gene (reference sequence). The junction had 11 bases not matched to a gene; V was cut back by 3 bases and J by 4 bases. This CDR3 comprises 16 residues. This chain's CDR3 is CSASPPPGQGPDTQYF. CDR3 DNA sequence: TGCAGTGCTAGTCCCCCTCCGGGACAGGGTCCAGATACGCAGTATTTT.

V usage is TRBV4-3 and J usage is TRBJ1-2; TRBD1 is a possible D gene (5 bases). Germline CDR1 reads LGHNA; CDR2 reads YSLEER. The CDR3 has 13 amino acids. Between the trimmed V and J ends, which lost 3 bases and 4 bases, there was a span of 9 bases. CDR3 residues: CASSQQGPYGYTF. CDR3 DNA: TGCGCCAGCAGCCAGCAGGGACCCTATGGCTACACCTTC.

V is TRBV7-9 and J is TRBJ2-3; D possibly matches TRBD1 or TRBD2 (5 bases each). This CDR3 is built from 15 residues. Trimming pared 1 base from V and 2 bases from J, leaving 10 bases between. The V gene's germline CDR1 is SEHNR and CDR2 FQNEAQ (reference sequence). The CDR3: CASSLDGANTDTQYF. The DNA for the CDR3 is TGTGCCAGCAGCTTAGACGGGGCTAACACAGATACGCAGTATTTT.

This clonotype was observed many times. V usage is TRBV30 and J usage is TRBJ2-2; D is unresolved. V lost 0 bases to trimming and J lost 6 bases, with 11 bases between them. CDR1 and CDR2 (germline): GTSNPN, SVGIG (reference sequence). The CDR3 consists of 14 residues. CDR3 loop: CAWSVIIGAGELFF. For the CDR3, the DNA is TGTGCCTGGAGTGTAATAATTGGGGCCGGGGAGCTGTTTTTT.

In DNA, the CDR3 is TGTGCCAGCAGTCAAACCCGGGACAGCCAAGAGACCCAGTACTTC. The encoded protein is CASSQTRDSQETQYF. The chain has TRBV6-2 or TRBV6-3 and TRBJ2-5; TRBD1 agrees at 7 bases. CDR3 length: 15 residues. The V gene end was trimmed by 5 bases and the J gene end by 1 base; junction bases not matched to a gene: 7. Germline V gives CDR1 MNHEY, CDR2 SVGEGT.

The chain couples TRBV6-5 to TRBJ1-6; the D gene is possibly TRBD1 (5 bases). V was shortened by 3 bases and J by 8 bases, with 11 bases between the two germline ends. The CDR3 is 14 amino acids. The V gene's germline CDR1 is MNHEY and CDR2 SVGAGI. CDR3 sequence: CASSYRGDYSPLHF. The CDR3 DNA reads as TGTGCCAGCAGTTATCGCGGGGACTATTCACCCCTCCACTTT.

The chain combines TRBV5-5 with TRBJ2-5; 7 bases line up with TRBD2. The germline gives CDR1 SGHKS, CDR2 YYEKEE (reference sequence). The CDR3 runs to 13 residues. Trimming cost V 5 bases and J 3 bases; bases outside gene matches: 4. The CDR3 bases are TGTGCCAGCAGACCAACTAGCGAAGAGACCCAGTACTTC. As protein: CASRPTSEETQYF.

This clonotype was seen a handful of times. CDR3 in amino acids: CASSLTGQGRYEQYV. CDR3 in DNA: TGTGCCAGCAGTCTAACGGGACAGGGTCGGTACGAGCAGTACGTC. V usage is TRBV6-6 and J usage is TRBJ2-7; TRBD1 agrees at 9 bases. The CDR3 spans 15 residues. Germline V gene data show CDR1 as MNHNY and CDR2 as SVGAGI (reference sequence). The V segment lost 5 bases and the J segment 4 bases; nucleotides outside the gene matches: 9.

V and J are TRBV6-5 and TRBJ1-1; D uncertain. This CDR3 is built from 14 residues. Germline V gene data show CDR1 as MNHEY and CDR2 as SVGAGI. The V and J ends lost 4 bases and 6 bases respectively, with 15 bases between them. Written as DNA, the CDR3 is TGTGCCAGCAGTTTCAGACGGGCCCCACCTGAAGCTTTCTTT. Its translation is CASSFRRAPPEAFF.

This clonotype was counted between two and nine times. The chain has TRBV5-1 and TRBJ2-2; D is perhaps TRBD1 (6 bases). The V end was cut by 3 bases, the J end by 3 bases, with 15 bases between. In germline, CDR1 is SGHRS, CDR2 YFSETQ. The CDR3 runs 16 residues. The CDR3 DNA is TGCGCCAGCAGCTCCGTGAAGGACAGCTACACCGGGGAGCTGTTTTTT. It codes for CASSSVKDSYTGELFF.

This clonotype was counted ten times or more. The chain employs TRBV5-1 and TRBJ1-2; the D gene is possibly TRBD1 (5 bases). The CDR3 sequence is 14 residues long. CDR1 SGHRS and CDR2 YFSETQ come from the germline V gene. Between the trimmed V and J ends, which lost 2 bases and 7 bases, there was a span of 15 bases. The CDR3 nucleotides are TGCGCCAGCAGCTTTTCCCCAGGGTCAACTGGCTACACCTTC. Protein sequence: CASSFSPGSTGYTF. Filled out from reference TRBV5-1 and TRBJ1-2, the complete variable domain reads KAGVTQTPRYLIKTRGQQVTLSCSPISGHRSVSWYQQTPGQGLQFLFEYFSETQRNKGNFPGRFSGRQFSNSRSEMNVSTLELGDSALYLCASSFSPGSTGYTFGSGTRLTVV.

A few counts support this clonotype. This chain connects TRBV4-1 to TRBJ1-5; D is perhaps TRBD1 (5 bases). The germline V and J ends were trimmed by 3 bases and 3 bases, with 9 bases remaining between them. The CDR3 length is 14 residues. Germline V gene lookup returns CDR1 MGHRA and CDR2 YSYEKL. CDR3 residues: CASSQVRDNQPQHF. DNA of the CDR3: TGCGCCAGCAGCCAGGTCAGGGACAATCAGCCCCAGCATTTT.

The chain couples TRBV4-2 to TRBJ2-1; 7 nucleotides align to TRBD2. This CDR3 region has 15 residues. J was trimmed by 5 bases and V by 0 bases; bases with no gene match: 4. Germline assignment: CDR1 LGHNA and CDR2 YNFKEQ. The CDR3 loop reads CASSQDSGWDNEQFF. The CDR3 bases are TGTGCCAGCAGCCAAGATAGCGGGTGGGACAATGAGCAGTTCTTC.

This clonotype was picked up a small number of times. This rearrangement joins TRBV14 to TRBJ2-5; D is perhaps TRBD1 or TRBD2 (5 bases each). The CDR3 spans 11 residues. CDR1 is SGHDN, CDR2 FVKESK, per germline. V was clipped by 0 bases and J by 9 bases, with 5 bases between them. As DNA, the CDR3 is TGTGCCAGCAGCCAAGAGGGGGCCCAGTACTTC. Its protein is CASSQEGAQYF.

This sequence joins TRBV2 and TRBJ1-2; D gene unclear. V lost 4 bases and J lost 4, with 10 bases in between. CDR1 is SNHLY and CDR2 is FYNNEI in the germline V gene. The CDR3 is made up of 13 amino acids. The CDR3 nucleotides read TGTGCCAGCAGTGCCCGCGGTCCCTATGGCTACACCTTC. This sequence encodes CASSARGPYGYTF.

The chain carries TRBV5-1 and TRBJ1-5; the D gene is possibly TRBD1 (6 bases). The CDR3 has 13 residues. Deletions cut 7 bases from V and 2 bases from J, with 10 bases between. Germline CDR1 SGHRS, CDR2 YFSETQ. The CDR3 region is CASSGDGNQPQHF. DNA of the CDR3: TGCGCCAGCTCAGGGGATGGCAATCAGCCCCAGCATTTT.

This chain connects TRBV3-2 to TRBJ2-7; TRBD1 was called by the table and not checked on the DNA. TRBV3-2 is recorded as a pseudogene. The CDR3 spans 17 residues. Here the CDR3 reads CASSQGVPLHSCYEQYV. DNA of the CDR3: TGTGCCAGCAGCCAAGGCGTCCCTCTCCACTCCTGCTACGAGCAGTACGTC.

J is TRBJ1-4 and V is TRBV5-1; TRBD1 agrees at 9 bases. J lost 6 bases, V lost 0 bases, and 6 bases had no gene match. CDR1 and CDR2 (germline): SGHRS, YFSETQ. This CDR3 comprises 16 residues. CDR3 sequence: CASSLGTGDADEKLFF. The DNA of the CDR3 is TGCGCCAGCAGCTTGGGGACAGGGGACGCTGATGAAAAACTGTTTTTT. Drawing the rest from reference TRBV5-1 and TRBJ1-4, the complete variable domain is KAGVTQTPRYLIKTRGQQVTLSCSPISGHRSVSWYQQTPGQGLQFLFEYFSETQRNKGNFPGRFSGRQFSNSRSEMNVSTLELGDSALYLCASSLGTGDADEKLFFGSGTQLSVL.

CDR3 protein: CASTPRVFADTQYF. Written as DNA, the CDR3 is TGTGCCAGCACGCCCCGCGTTTTTGCAGATACGCAGTATTTT. The chain uses TRBV12-3 or TRBV12-4 and TRBJ2-3; D gene uncertain. Deletions cut 7 bases from V and 4 bases from J, with 15 bases between. CDR3 size: 14 residues.

CDR3: CASRRTVTQETQYF. As DNA, the CDR3 is TGTGCCAGCAGGAGGACAGTTACCCAAGAGACCCAGTACTTC. V gene TRBV6-5 combines with J gene TRBJ2-5; tentatively, D is TRBD1 (6 bases). The V and J ends lost 6 bases and 1 base respectively, with 12 bases between them. The CDR3 extends over 14 amino acids. Germline lookup yields CDR1 MNHEY and CDR2 SVGAGI.

The sample holds many counts of this clonotype. The CDR3 DNA sequence: TGCGCCAGCAGTCAATCGTACAGGGGTTGGAGCTCCTACGAGCAGTACTTC. It specifies CASSQSYRGWSSYEQYF. The rearrangement joins TRBV23-1 to TRBJ2-7, with 7 positions matching TRBD1. TRBV23-1 is marked as an open reading frame, function uncertain. The CDR3 covers 17 residues. After removal of 0 bases from V and 0 bases from J, the junction contained 8 bases not matched to a gene.